This entry describes one T cell receptor beta chain. This entry comes from a study of a mutant IDH1 vaccine in newly diagnosed glioma. Produced via immunoSEQ multiplex PCR; TCRdb's table is partial and in-frame only. The sample carries approximately 54,000 clones, 80% to 90% recorded once. Time point: baseline, week 1 (first vaccination visit). Treatment of the sample: pre-vaccination baseline after standard-of-care therapy. The sequence came from a man aged 18-30 years with glioma. The sequencing used PBMCs, collected from a glioma patient treated with radiotherapy, temozolomide or both.

The CDR3 region is CASSENGLGNEKLFF. The CDR3 bases are TGTGCCAGCAGTGAAAACGGGTTAGGGAATGAAAAACTGTTTTTT. This chain links TRBV2 with TRBJ1-4, with unresolved D. Germline V CDR1 and CDR2: SNHLY, FYNNEI. The CDR3 runs to 15 residues. The V and J ends lost 2 bases and 5 bases respectively, with 12 bases between them.